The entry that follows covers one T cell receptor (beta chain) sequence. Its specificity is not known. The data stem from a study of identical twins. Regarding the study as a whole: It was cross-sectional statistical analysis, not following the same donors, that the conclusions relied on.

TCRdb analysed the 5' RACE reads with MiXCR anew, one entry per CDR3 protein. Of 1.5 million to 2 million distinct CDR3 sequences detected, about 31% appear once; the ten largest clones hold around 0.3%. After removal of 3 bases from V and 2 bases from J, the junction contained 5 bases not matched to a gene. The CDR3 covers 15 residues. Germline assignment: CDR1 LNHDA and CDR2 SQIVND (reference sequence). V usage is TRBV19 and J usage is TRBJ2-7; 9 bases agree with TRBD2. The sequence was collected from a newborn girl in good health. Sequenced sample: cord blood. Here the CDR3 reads CASSIYPSGAYEQYF. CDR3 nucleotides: TGTGCCAGTAGTATTTATCCTAGCGGGGCCTACGAGCAGTACTTC.